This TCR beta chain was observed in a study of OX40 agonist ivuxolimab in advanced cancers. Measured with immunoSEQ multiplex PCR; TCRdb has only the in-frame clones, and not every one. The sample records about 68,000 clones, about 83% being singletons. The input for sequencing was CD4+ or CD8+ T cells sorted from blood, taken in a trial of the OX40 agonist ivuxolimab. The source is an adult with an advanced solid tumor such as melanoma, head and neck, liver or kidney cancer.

The CDR3 protein is CASSRDWGTKNIQYF. The CDR3 nucleotides read TGCGCCAGCAGTCGGGACTGGGGTACCAAAAACATTCAGTACTTC. This rearrangement joins TRBV4-3 to TRBJ2-4, with D tentatively TRBD2 (6 bases). V dropped 6 bases and J dropped 2 bases, with 14 bases sitting between them. Germline lookup yields CDR1 LGHNA and CDR2 YSLEER. The CDR3 spans 15 residues.